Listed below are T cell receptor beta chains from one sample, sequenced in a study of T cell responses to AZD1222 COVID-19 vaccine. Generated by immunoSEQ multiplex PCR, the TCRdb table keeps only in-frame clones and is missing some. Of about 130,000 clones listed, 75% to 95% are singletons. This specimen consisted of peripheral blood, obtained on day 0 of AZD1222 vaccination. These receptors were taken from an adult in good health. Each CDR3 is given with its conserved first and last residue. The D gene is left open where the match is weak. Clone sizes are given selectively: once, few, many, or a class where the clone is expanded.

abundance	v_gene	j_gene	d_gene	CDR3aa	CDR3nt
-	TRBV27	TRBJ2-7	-	CASSYRDKEYEQYF	TGTGCCAGCAGTTACCGGGACAAGGAATACGAGCAGTACTTC
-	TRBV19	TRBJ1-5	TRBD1	CASTRGTGDILSNQPQHF	TGTGCCAGTACCCGAGGGACAGGGGATATACTTAGCAATCAGCCCCAGCATTTT
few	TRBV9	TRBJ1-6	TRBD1	CASSGDRAPLHF	TGTGCCAGCAGCGGGGACAGAGCACCCCTCCACTTT
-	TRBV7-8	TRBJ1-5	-	CASSQDTSNQPQHF	TGTGCCAGCAGCCAGGACACTAGCAATCAGCCCCAGCATTTT
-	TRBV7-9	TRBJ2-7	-	CASSPNTYEQYF	TGTGCCAGCAGCCCAAATACCTACGAGCAGTACTTC
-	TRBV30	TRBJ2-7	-	CAWSAFLKPYEQYF	TGTGCCTGGAGTGCTTTCCTCAAGCCCTACGAGCAGTACTTC
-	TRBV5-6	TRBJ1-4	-	CASSPDRGPRSEKLFF	TGTGCCAGCAGCCCGGACAGAGGGCCTAGGTCGGAAAAACTGTTTTTT
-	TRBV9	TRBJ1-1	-	CASSPQRMTEAFF	TGTGCCAGCAGCCCCCAAAGGATGACTGAAGCTTTCTTT
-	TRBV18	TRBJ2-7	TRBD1	CASSPPGTAEQYF	TGTGCCAGCTCACCACCCGGGACAGCCGAGCAGTACTTC
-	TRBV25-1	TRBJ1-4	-	CASSESAFNEKLFF	TGTGCCAGCAGTGAATCCGCGTTTAATGAAAAACTGTTTTTT
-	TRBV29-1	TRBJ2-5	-	CSVEGVVQETQYF	TGCAGCGTTGAAGGGGTGGTACAAGAGACCCAGTACTTC
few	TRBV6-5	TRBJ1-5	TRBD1	CASSSFRGREPQHF	TGTGCCAGCAGTTCCTTCAGGGGGCGGGAGCCCCAGCATTTT
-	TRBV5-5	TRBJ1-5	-	CASSLEVWRARIVDQPQHF	TGTGCCAGCAGCTTGGAAGTGTGGAGGGCGCGTATTGTCGATCAGCCCCAGCATTTT
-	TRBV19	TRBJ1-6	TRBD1	CASSGQGGSPLHF	TGTGCCAGTAGCGGACAGGGCGGTTCACCCCTCCACTTT
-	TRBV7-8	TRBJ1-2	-	CASSPTRDPGLSYGYTF	TGTGCCAGCAGCCCCACGCGGGATCCAGGCTTGAGCTATGGCTACACCTTC
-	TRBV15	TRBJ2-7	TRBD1	CATSRFQTGTYEQYF	TGTGCCACCAGCAGATTCCAGACAGGGACCTACGAGCAGTACTTC
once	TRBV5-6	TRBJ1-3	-	CASSLVAGAGNTIYF	TGTGCCAGCAGCTTGGTGGCCGGGGCGGGAAACACCATATATTTT
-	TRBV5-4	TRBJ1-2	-	CASSSALRDYGYTF	TGTGCCAGCAGCTCCGCACTCAGGGACTATGGCTACACCTTC
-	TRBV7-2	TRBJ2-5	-	CASSHSLAKETQYF	TGTGCCAGCAGCCACTCTCTAGCGAAAGAGACCCAGTACTTC
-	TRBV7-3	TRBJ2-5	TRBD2	CASSLGSGLDQETQYF	TGTGCCAGCAGCTTAGGCTCGGGACTAGACCAAGAGACCCAGTACTTC
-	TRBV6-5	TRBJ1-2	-	CASDRGGYTF	TGTGCCAGCGATCGTGGTGGCTACACCTTC
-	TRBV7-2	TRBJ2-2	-	CASSDNGELFF	TGTGCCAGCAGCGACAACGGGGAGCTGTTTTTT
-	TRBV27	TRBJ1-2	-	CASSLYPESGQHYGYTF	TGTGCCAGCAGTTTATATCCAGAATCCGGACAGCACTATGGCTACACCTTC
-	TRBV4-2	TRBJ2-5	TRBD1	CASSQDPRGPEETQYF	TGTGCCAGCAGCCAAGATCCCAGGGGGCCTGAAGAGACCCAGTACTTC
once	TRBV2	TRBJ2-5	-	CASSWGRETQYF	TGTGCCAGCAGCTGGGGGAGGGAGACCCAGTACTTC
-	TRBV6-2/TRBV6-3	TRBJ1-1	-	CASSLPVRTEAFF	TGTGCCAGCAGTCTCCCGGTCCGCACTGAAGCTTTCTTT
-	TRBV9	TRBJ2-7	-	CASSVAVGLSDSYEQYF	TGTGCCAGCAGCGTAGCAGTAGGGCTATCCGATTCCTACGAGCAGTACTTC
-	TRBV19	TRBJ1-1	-	CASKDGNTEAFF	TGTGCCAGTAAAGATGGGAACACTGAAGCTTTCTTT
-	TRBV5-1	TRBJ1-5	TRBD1	CASSPGGGTQPQHF	TGCGCCAGCAGCCCAGGGGGAGGTACTCAGCCCCAGCATTTT
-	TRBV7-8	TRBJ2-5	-	CASSLTETQYF	TGTGCCAGCAGCCTCACCGAGACCCAGTACTTC